This T cell receptor (beta chain) was sequenced during a study of CD8+CD57+ T cells in acquired aplastic anemia. Findings and limits, study-wide: Patients were compared with controls for CD8+ Simpson's diversity, and no significant difference emerged.

About this clonotype: Its antigen is currently unknown.

Those patients picked for sequencing had displayed CD8+CD57+ cell expansion on flow cytometry. Genomic DNA, serving as template, underwent TCR beta VDJ and CDR3 profiling. TCRdb redid the calling of the reads with MiXCR, one entry per CDR3 protein. The table lists about 190,000 distinct CDR3 sequences, approximately 50% of them singletons. CDR1 SEHNR and CDR2 FQNEAQ come from the germline V gene (reference sequence). Trimming stripped 5 bases from V and 0 bases from J, with 7 bases between. The CDR3 contains 13 residues. Sequencing was done on a sample of sorted CD4+, CD8+, or CD8+CD57+ T cells (not recorded which) from PBMCs. The clonotype was recovered from a human donor with aplastic anemia. The rearrangement joins TRBV7-9 to TRBJ2-5; unclear D gene. In DNA, the CDR3 is TGTGCCAGCAGCCATGAGTACCAAGAGACCCAGTACTTC. The encoded protein is CASSHEYQETQYF.